The 16 T cell receptor beta chains below come from one sample, sequenced in a study of response to subunit inactivated influenza vaccine. TCRdb reanalysed the RT-PCR reads using MiXCR and keeps one entry per CDR3 protein. The sample has over 150,000 distinct CDR3 sequences; roughly 8.7% are singletons. Material: non-naive T cells sorted from PBMCs, obtained on the day of vaccination. The receptors come from a man aged 45-65 years who received an inactivated influenza vaccine.

This chain joins TRBV4-3 and TRBJ2-7; 10 bases are a match to TRBD1. The CDR3 runs 15 residues. Germline trimming cut 6 bases from V and 5 bases from J; bases unmatched to any gene: 10. The germline gives CDR1 LGHNA, CDR2 YSLEER. CDR3 coding DNA: TGCGCCAGCAGATACATGACAGGGGGCGCGCACGAGCAGTACTTC. Protein product: CASRYMTGGAHEQYF.

This clonotype was recorded at least ten times. The chain couples TRBV20-1 to TRBJ2-7; 10 nucleotides align to TRBD2. The V gene end was trimmed by 2 bases and the J gene end by 6 bases; junction bases not matched to a gene: 7. CDR3 length equals 14 residues. Germline-derived CDR1 and CDR2 are DFQATT and SNEGSKA (reference sequence). CDR3 in DNA: TGCAGTGCTAGACCTAGCGGGAGCCTTCGCGAGCAGTACTTC. This translates into CSARPSGSLREQYF.

The chain couples TRBV14 to TRBJ1-2; D might be TRBD1 (6 bases). CDR3 size: 15 residues. With 4 bases removed from V and 5 bases from J, the gap between germline ends came to 17 bases. Germline V lookup: CDR1 SGHDN, CDR2 FVKESK. As DNA, the CDR3 is TGTGCCAGCAGCCGCCTTCCGGGGGCAGGATATGGCTACACCTTC. Residues: CASSRLPGAGYGYTF.

J is TRBJ2-7 and V is TRBV18; TRBD2 might be the D (6 bases). This CDR3 is 13 amino acids long. Trimming shortened V by 4 bases and J by 3 bases, and 10 bases separated the two germline ends. Germline values: CDR1 KGHSH, CDR2 LQKENI. CDR3 DNA sequence: TGTGCCAGCTCACGGGAGGTCAGCTACGAGCAGTACTTC. Its protein is CASSREVSYEQYF. The whole variable domain, filled in from reference TRBV18 and TRBJ2-7, reads NAGVMQNPRHLVRRRGQEARLRCSPMKGHSHVYWYRQLPEEGLKFMVYLQKENIIDESGMPKERFSAEFPKEGPSILRIQQVVRGDSAAYFCASSREVSYEQYFGPGTRLTVT.

This clonotype appeared a few times. The chain employs TRBV7-2 and TRBJ1-6; the D gene is possibly TRBD1 (5 bases). The CDR3 sequence is 13 residues long. Trimming took off 7 bases at V and 8 bases at J, with 12 bases between the two ends. Germline-derived CDR1 and CDR2 are SGHTA and FQGNSA. CDR3 DNA sequence: TGTGCCAGCATGAGGGGACCCGATTCACCCCTCCACTTT. It specifies CASMRGPDSPLHF. Combining the CDR3 with reference TRBV7-2 and TRBJ1-6 gives the whole variable domain GAGVSQSPSNKVTEKGKDVELRCDPISGHTALYWYRQSLGQGLEFLIYFQGNSAPDKSGLPSDRFSAERTGGSVSTLTIQRTQQEDSAVYLCASMRGPDSPLHFGNGTRLTVT.

The chain links TRBV3-1 to TRBJ2-2; D is unclear. V dropped 3 bases and J dropped 3 bases, with 11 bases sitting between them. CDR3 length equals 15 residues. CDR1 is LGHDT and CDR2 is YNNKEL in the germline V gene (reference sequence). CDR3 sequence: CASSHWGEDTGELFF. The CDR3 DNA sequence: TGTGCCAGCAGCCATTGGGGTGAAGACACCGGGGAGCTGTTTTTT.

The sample holds a few counts of this clonotype. The chain is built from TRBV5-1 and TRBJ2-3; TRBD2 matches at 11 bases. The CDR3 consists of 14 residues. Germline lookup yields CDR1 SGHRS and CDR2 YFSETQ. The V gene end was trimmed by 4 bases and the J gene end by 5 bases; junction bases not matched to a gene: 3. CDR3 sequence reads: CASSLTSGEDTQYF. The CDR3 DNA sequence: TGCGCCAGCAGCCTGACTAGCGGGGAAGATACGCAGTATTTT.

This clonotype was found a few times. This rearrangement joins TRBV7-2 to TRBJ2-5; tentative D call: TRBD1 (5 bases). The V and J ends lost 7 bases and 4 bases respectively, with 16 bases between them. CDR1 SGHTA and CDR2 FQGNSA come from the germline V gene. The CDR3 covers 14 residues. The CDR3 protein is CASTLGRATETQYF. For the CDR3, the DNA is TGTGCCAGCACTCTAGGCAGGGCCACAGAGACCCAGTACTTC.

The chain has TRBV5-1 and TRBJ2-2; maybe TRBD1 (6 bases). CDR3 size: 15 residues. V lost 0 bases to trimming and J lost 1 base, with 7 bases between them. Per germline, CDR1 SGHRS and CDR2 YFSETQ. The CDR3, as DNA: TGCGCCAGCAGCTTGGTACAGGGGAACACCGGGGAGCTGTTTTTT. This translates into CASSLVQGNTGELFF.

The genes are TRBV12-3 or TRBV12-4 and TRBJ2-2; D is undetermined. CDR3 size: 13 residues. V dropped 1 base and J dropped 8 bases, with 8 bases sitting between them. The CDR3 nucleotides read TGTGCCAGCAGTTTAGATAATGTAGGGGAGCTGTTTTTT. This encodes CASSLDNVGELFF.

This chain joins TRBV5-5 and TRBJ2-7; 11 bases map to TRBD2. The CDR3 has 13 amino acids. Germline assignment: CDR1 SGHKS and CDR2 YYEKEE (reference sequence). Trimming cost V 1 base and J 9 bases; bases outside gene matches: 3. The CDR3 DNA is TGTGCCAGCAGCTTGACCGGGACTAGCGGGCAGTACTTC. Amino acids: CASSLTGTSGQYF.

At least ten counts were recorded for this clonotype. The chain has TRBV20-1 and TRBJ2-5; D not certain. The germline V gene has CDR1 DFQATT and CDR2 SNEGSKA (reference sequence). Trimming cost V 3 bases and J 2 bases, with 10 bases left between them. This CDR3 comprises 13 residues. CDR3 region: CSARSQLQETQYF. The CDR3 nucleotides are TGCAGTGCTAGGAGTCAACTGCAAGAGACCCAGTACTTC.

This clonotype was detected only a few times. An end of the junction differs from the germline gene, which may be a read error. The chain links TRBV7-7 to TRBJ1-1; no firm D call. CDR1 and CDR2 from the germline V gene are SSHAT and FNYEAQ (reference sequence). This CDR3 region has 13 residues. The CDR3 sequence: CASSLDFGTEAFF. The CDR3 bases are TGTGCTAGCAGCTTAGATTTTGGGACTGAAGCTTTCTTT.

This clonotype was observed many times. The chain's CDR3 is CASSFGGEGIQYF. DNA for the CDR3: TGTGCCAGCAGCTTTGGGGGGGAGGGCATTCAGTACTTC. The chain combines TRBV7-8 with TRBJ2-4; 7 nucleotides agree with TRBD2. The CDR3 has 13 residues. Per germline, CDR1 SGHVS and CDR2 FQNEAQ. Trimming at V came to 3 bases and at J to 9 bases, leaving 5 bases not matched to a gene.

The chain recombines TRBV28 with TRBJ2-3, with 13 positions matching TRBD2. The CDR3 covers 15 residues. J gave up 7 bases and V 5 bases, and 6 bases lay outside the gene matches. Germline V gives CDR1 MDHEN, CDR2 SYDVKM. CDR3 region: CASSTLAGGPHTQYF. CDR3 nucleotide sequence: TGTGCCAGCAGTACACTAGCGGGGGGGCCCCATACGCAGTATTTT.

This clonotype came up a few times. V and J are TRBV11-2 and TRBJ2-3, with TRBD2 matching 7 bases. This CDR3 is built from 17 residues. The germline V gene encodes CDR1 SGHAT and CDR2 FQNNGV. Trimming took 5 bases from V and 4 from J; bases not matched to a gene: 15. CDR3 protein: CASSPIGLVRDADTQYF. The CDR3, as DNA: TGTGCCAGCAGCCCCATCGGACTAGTCCGGGACGCAGATACGCAGTATTTT.